This T cell receptor (beta chain) was recovered during a study of blood T cell repertoires in COVID-19. Overall study: Collection of acute and convalescent COVID-19 samples took place in the United States, Italy and Spain.

Generated by immunoSEQ multiplex PCR, the TCRdb table keeps only in-frame clones and is missing some. Altogether fewer than 250,000 clones are present, about 86% being singletons, with the ten largest covering 2.2%. CDR3 length: 15 amino acids. The germline gives CDR1 LNHDA, CDR2 SQIVND (reference sequence). With 3 bases clipped from V and 8 bases from J, the junction kept 6 bases outside the gene matches. This receptor was taken from a woman aged 50 to 65 with acute or convalescent COVID-19. This rearrangement joins TRBV19 to TRBJ1-4, with 10 nucleotides matching TRBD1. Input material: peripheral blood. DNA for the CDR3: TGTGCCAGTAGTATCCGGACAGGGGGTGGCGAAAAACTGTTTTTT. Translated: CASSIRTGGGEKLFF.